This is a list of T cell receptor beta chains from one sample in a study of cytomegalovirus exposure and HLA in healthy donors. The data were produced by immunoSEQ multiplex PCR, yet TCRdb's version contains in-frame clones alone and is incomplete. The repertoire holds roughly 100,000 clones, roughly 85% seen once, with approximately 2.8% in the top ten. Sequencing was done on a sample of PBMCs. The receptors originated from a man aged 35-49 years in good health and CMV-seronegative. Each CDR3 is given with its conserved first and last residue. Clone size is shown for a subset of rows, as once, few, many or a class of expanded clone.

J: TRBJ1-6; V: TRBV7-8; size: .; CDR3: CASREVGGISPLHF
J: TRBJ1-6; V: TRBV19; size: .; CDR3: CASSLERDSTGHSPLHF
J: TRBJ2-3; V: TRBV5-4; size: .; CDR3: CASRKGAGESTDTQYF
J: TRBJ1-6; V: TRBV7-2; size: .; CDR3: CASSLTGSGPYNSPLHF
J: TRBJ1-5; V: TRBV6-1; size: few; CDR3: CASRSGVGANQPQHF
J: TRBJ2-7; V: TRBV9; size: .; CDR3: CASSVGGDSYEQYF
J: TRBJ1-1; V: TRBV5-4; size: .; CDR3: CASSIGQPKRTTEAFF
J: TRBJ1-1; V: TRBV5-6; size: .; CDR3: CASSTGVNTEAFF
J: TRBJ2-1; V: TRBV5-8; size: .; CDR3: CASSLVISGDTRFF
J: TRBJ1-2; V: TRBV7-3; size: .; CDR3: CASSLIGGVITF
J: TRBJ2-1; V: TRBV5-4; size: .; CDR3: CASSSRLAGGPDEQFF
J: TRBJ1-5; V: TRBV6-9; size: .; CDR3: CASSYWGRDYSNQPQHF
J: TRBJ2-3; V: TRBV7-7; size: .; CDR3: CASSLAGGRDTQYF
J: TRBJ2-5; V: TRBV12-5; size: once; CDR3: CASGLGSGGKETQYF
J: TRBJ2-1; V: TRBV7-9; size: .; CDR3: CSSPRSYNEQFF
J: TRBJ2-2; V: TRBV9; size: .; CDR3: CASSASPGGLGGELFF
J: TRBJ2-2; V: TRBV5-1; size: .; CDR3: CASSLGPPEGGGGELFF
J: TRBJ2-3; V: TRBV7-3; size: few; CDR3: CASSRDRGLSTDTQYF
J: TRBJ1-1; V: TRBV6-1; size: few; CDR3: CASKWGQTNTEAFF
J: TRBJ1-5; V: TRBV6-1; size: .; CDR3: CATSGGGLGQPQHF
J: TRBJ2-5; V: TRBV5-6; size: .; CDR3: CASSLFATRQETQYF
J: TRBJ2-3; V: TRBV10-1; size: .; CDR3: CASSEGTSGVGADTQYF
J: TRBJ1-1; V: TRBV4-3; size: .; CDR3: CASSQEVALEAFF
J: TRBJ2-3; V: TRBV5-1; size: few; CDR3: CASSLEDRGTDTQYF
J: TRBJ2-1; V: TRBV27; size: .; CDR3: CASTPGRGYNEQFF
J: TRBJ2-7; V: TRBV7-2; size: .; CDR3: CASSPGIGFRDRLTYEQYF